The next 29 T cell receptor beta chains were all read from a single sample in a study of T cell changes during pregnancy in multiple sclerosis. The protocol was immunoSEQ multiplex PCR, while the TCRdb copy is restricted to in-frame clones and leaves out a portion. This sample has tens of thousands of clones, with roughly 90% found just once. The sequenced sample was peripheral blood, obtained in the second trimester of pregnancy. These receptors were collected from a female donor with multiple sclerosis, enrolled in a pregnancy study.

V and J are TRBV5-1 and TRBJ1-4; D may be TRBD1 (5 bases). The germline V gene encodes CDR1 SGHRS and CDR2 YFSETQ. The CDR3 contains 15 residues. Between the trimmed V and J ends, which lost 0 bases and 5 bases, there was a span of 11 bases. The CDR3 is CASSLAGRVNEKLFF. The CDR3 DNA reads TGCGCCAGCAGCTTGGCCGGCAGGGTAAATGAAAAACTGTTTTTT.

V is TRBV13 and J is TRBJ1-1; D perhaps matches TRBD1 (6 bases). The CDR3 spans 15 residues. V lost 0 bases to trimming and J lost 1 base, with 9 bases between them. CDR1 is PRHDT, CDR2 FYEKMQ, per germline (reference sequence). CDR3 region: CASSLGLRGNTEAFF. For the CDR3, the DNA is TGTGCCAGCAGCTTAGGCCTCAGGGGGAACACTGAAGCTTTCTTT.

The chain carries TRBV6-5 and TRBJ2-3; 7 bases line up with TRBD2. CDR1 and CDR2 (germline): MNHEY, SVGAGI. CDR3 length: 15 residues. The junction had 7 bases not matched to a gene; V was cut back by 3 bases and J by 4 bases. The CDR3 DNA follows: TGTGCCAGCAGTTATGCGGGGCTAGCGGCAGATACGCAGTATTTT. Translation: CASSYAGLAADTQYF.

This chain links TRBV7-3 with TRBJ1-6, with unresolved D. Germline lookup yields CDR1 SGHTA and CDR2 FQGTGA. The CDR3 runs to 13 residues. V lost 6 bases and J 9 bases, leaving 12 bases between the germline ends. In nucleotides, the CDR3 is TGTGCCAGCAGAGCGGGAGTTGGTTCACCCCTCCACTTT. Translation gives CASRAGVGSPLHF.

The chain has TRBV30 and TRBJ1-5; tentatively, D is TRBD1 (6 bases). With 3 bases removed from V and 0 bases from J, the gap between germline ends came to 24 bases. This CDR3 contains 19 residues. CDR1 is GTSNPN and CDR2 is SVGIG in the germline V gene (reference sequence). Written as DNA, the CDR3 is TGTGCCTGGAGCCCCGAAAAATATTCGGGACAATATAGCAATCAGCCCCAGCATTTT. It specifies CAWSPEKYSGQYSNQPQHF.

In its sample, this clone was seen once. The chain uses TRBV5-1 and TRBJ1-2; D gene unclear. This CDR3 region has 13 residues. V was shortened by 6 bases and J by 5 bases, with 14 bases between the two germline ends. CDR1 is SGHRS and CDR2 is YFSETQ in the germline V gene. CDR3 residues: CASMNSAGYGYTF. The CDR3, as DNA: TGCGCCAGCATGAACAGCGCGGGGTATGGCTACACCTTC.

The V and J genes are TRBV5-1 and TRBJ1-1, with 10 bases aligning to TRBD1. The CDR3 spans 14 residues. Trimming removed 5 bases from V and 3 bases from J; junction bases left unmatched: 4. The germline V gene has CDR1 SGHRS and CDR2 YFSETQ. The CDR3 sequence: CASRPTGGHTEAFF. CDR3 DNA: TGCGCCAGCAGGCCGACAGGGGGCCACACTGAAGCTTTCTTT. Filled out from reference TRBV5-1 and TRBJ1-1, the complete variable domain reads KAGVTQTPRYLIKTRGQQVTLSCSPISGHRSVSWYQQTPGQGLQFLFEYFSETQRNKGNFPGRFSGRQFSNSRSEMNVSTLELGDSALYLCASRPTGGHTEAFFGQGTRLTVV.

The chain has TRBV4-1 and TRBJ1-1; perhaps TRBD1 as D (5 bases). V lost 0 bases, J lost 11 bases, and 28 bases lay in between. The CDR3 extends over 18 amino acids. Per germline, CDR1 MGHRA and CDR2 YSYEKL. CDR3 nucleotides: TGCGCCAGCAGCCAAGATAAGGTTCGGACATCCGCCCCATTTGCGGCTTTCTTT. The encoded protein is CASSQDKVRTSAPFAAFF.

The chain uses TRBV6-5 and TRBJ2-1; TRBD1 is a possible D gene (6 bases). Germline values: CDR1 MNHEY, CDR2 SVGAGI. V lost 2 bases, J lost 3 bases, and 14 bases lay in between. This CDR3 spans 16 amino acids. The CDR3 DNA sequence: TGTGCCAGCAGTTACATTCGGACAGCGAGCTACAATGAGCAGTTCTTC. As protein: CASSYIRTASYNEQFF.

CDR3 nucleotide sequence: TGTGCCAGCAGCTTGAGCGGGACGTCAAAAGAGACCCAGTACTTC. Protein: CASSLSGTSKETQYF. The chain employs TRBV11-1 and TRBJ2-5; 7 nucleotides align to TRBD2. The CDR3 loop spans 15 amino acids. The V gene end was trimmed by 3 bases and the J gene end by 3 bases; junction bases not matched to a gene: 7. Germline V CDR1 and CDR2: SGHAT, FQDESV (reference sequence).

The rearrangement links TRBV9 to TRBJ1-2; D gene ambiguous. CDR3 length equals 14 residues. V was cut by 6 bases and J by 1 base, with 13 bases left in between. Germline CDR1 is SGDLS and CDR2 is YYNGEE. CDR3 sequence (DNA): TGTGCCAGCACCCCTCACCCCGGTAACTATGGCTACACCTTC. Its protein is CASTPHPGNYGYTF. The full variable domain, rest sourced from reference TRBV9 and TRBJ1-2, is DSGVTQTPKHLITATGQRVTLRCSPRSGDLSVYWYQQSLDQGLQFLIQYYNGEERAKGNILERFSAQQFPDLHSELNLSSLELGDSALYFCASTPHPGNYGYTFGSGTRLTVV.

The chain employs TRBV18 and TRBJ1-6; 7 nucleotides match TRBD1. The ends lost 0 bases at V and 6 bases at J; junction bases unmatched: 11. Germline CDR1 reads KGHSH; CDR2 reads LQKENI. The CDR3 consists of 18 residues. Here the CDR3 DNA reads TGTGCCAGCTCACCACCGAGGGGTGAGGGGGCCTTTAATTCACCCCTCCACTTT. It codes for CASSPPRGEGAFNSPLHF.

The J gene is TRBJ2-3, the V gene TRBV27; D might be TRBD1 (6 bases). This CDR3 comprises 16 residues. Trimming removed 3 bases from V and 1 base from J, with 14 bases in between. Germline-derived CDR1 and CDR2 are MNHEY and SMNVEV (reference sequence). The DNA of the CDR3 is TGTGCCAGCAGTTTTGAGGGGGTTAGGGGCACAGATACGCAGTATTTT. It yields the protein CASSFEGVRGTDTQYF.

V is TRBV5-4 and J is TRBJ1-2; 7 nucleotides match TRBD1. The germline CDR1 and CDR2 sequences are SGHNT and YYREEE (reference sequence). The V gene end was trimmed by 4 bases and the J gene end by 5 bases; junction bases not matched to a gene: 8. This CDR3 contains 14 residues. CDR3 nucleotide sequence: TGTGCCAGCAGCCAGGAGGGCAGGGGGTATGGCTACACCTTC. The encoded protein is CASSQEGRGYGYTF.

The rearrangement joins TRBV10-1 to TRBJ2-3; TRBD1 matches at 9 bases. Germline values: CDR1 WNHNN, CDR2 SYGVQD (reference sequence). There are 16 residues in the CDR3. V lost 0 bases, J lost 5 bases, and 6 bases stayed unmatched. CDR3 loop: CASSESRGTGQDTQYF. CDR3 nucleotide sequence: TGCGCCAGCAGTGAGTCGAGAGGGACAGGGCAAGATACGCAGTATTTT.

This clone was seen a single time. The chain couples TRBV6-5 to TRBJ1-3; TRBD1 matches 7 bases. Trimming cost V 6 bases and J 1 base; bases outside gene matches: 6. The CDR3 consists of 15 residues. Germline CDR1 MNHEY, CDR2 SVGAGI. DNA for the CDR3: TGTGCCAGCAGGCCCCAGGGGGTTTCTGGAAACACCATATATTTT. It specifies CASRPQGVSGNTIYF.

In its sample, this clone was seen a few times. The chain recombines TRBV7-2 with TRBJ2-1; D might be TRBD2 (7 bases). This CDR3 has 15 residues. The ends were cut back, 1 base at V and 5 bases at J, with 12 bases in the middle. CDR1 and CDR2 from the germline V gene are SGHTA and FQGNSA. The CDR3 DNA reads TGTGCCAGCAGCTTAGAACGGGGGGCCAACAATGAGCAGTTCTTC. It codes for CASSLERGANNEQFF.

J is TRBJ2-6 and V is TRBV19, with 7 positions matching TRBD1. Trimming took 8 bases from V and 2 from J; bases not matched to a gene: 0. Germline loops: CDR1 LNHDA, CDR2 SQIVND (reference sequence). This CDR3 has 13 amino acids. The DNA for the CDR3 is TGTGCCAGTGGACAGGCTGGGGCCAACGTCCTGACTTTC. Protein product: CASGQAGANVLTF.

V gene TRBV7-2 combines with J gene TRBJ2-1; 7 nucleotides line up with TRBD2. Looked up from germline, CDR1 is SGHTA and CDR2 is FQGNSA. This CDR3 region has 16 residues. With V trimmed by 5 bases and J by 3 bases, 10 bases remained unmatched. CDR3 protein: CASSLYLAGDYNEQFF. The CDR3 DNA is TGTGCCAGCAGCCTATACCTCGCGGGGGACTACAATGAGCAGTTCTTC.

This clone has just one count. V gene TRBV10-3 combines with J gene TRBJ2-7; a weak D match, TRBD2 (6 bases). CDR1 and CDR2 (germline): ENHRY, SYGVKD. The V end lost 2 bases, the J end lost 5 bases, and 7 bases lay between the germline ends. The CDR3 is 12 amino acids. The chain's CDR3 is CAISEREDEQYF. The CDR3 region has the DNA TGTGCCATCAGTGAGAGGGAGGACGAGCAGTACTTC.

The chain uses TRBV5-5 and TRBJ1-4; no clear D. In germline, CDR1 is SGHKS, CDR2 YYEKEE (reference sequence). V lost 2 bases and J lost 8, with 13 bases in between. The length of the CDR3 is 14 residues. CDR3 in DNA: TGTGCCAGCAGCTTATCCCAGACACACGAAAAACTGTTTTTT. Protein product: CASSLSQTHEKLFF.

V is TRBV18 and J is TRBJ2-7, with a weak D call TRBD2 (5 bases). Germline CDR1 is KGHSH and CDR2 is LQKENI. Trimming pared 6 bases from V and 5 bases from J, leaving 20 bases between. The CDR3 runs to 15 residues. In DNA form, the CDR3 reads TGTGCCAGCTCCCGTTCAAAGGACTCAATTGACGAGCAGTACTTC. It codes for CASSRSKDSIDEQYF.

This chain joins TRBV5-1 and TRBJ2-1, with 13 nucleotides matching TRBD2. V gave up 3 bases and J gave up 0 bases; unmatched junction bases: 3. CDR1 and CDR2 (germline): SGHRS, YFSETQ. CDR3 length equals 17 residues. CDR3 loop: CASSWGLAGISYNEQFF. The DNA for the CDR3 is TGCGCCAGCAGCTGGGGACTAGCGGGGATCTCCTACAATGAGCAGTTCTTC.

V gene TRBV28 combines with J gene TRBJ2-1; D may be TRBD1 (5 bases). Trimming cost V 4 bases and J 1 base, with 14 bases left between them. The CDR3 is 16 amino acids. Germline lookup yields CDR1 MDHEN and CDR2 SYDVKM. The CDR3 loop is CASSSAGRGSYNEQFF. The CDR3 nucleotides read TGTGCCAGCAGTTCGGCAGGGCGAGGATCCTACAATGAGCAGTTCTTC.

The chain couples TRBV9 to TRBJ2-3; tentative D call: TRBD2 (7 bases). The V and J ends lost 0 bases and 2 bases respectively, with 16 bases between them. The CDR3 consists of 17 residues. From germline, CDR1 is SGDLS and CDR2 YYNGEE. The CDR3 DNA follows: TGTGCCAGCAGCGTAGAAGGGGGGGCACTATACACAGATACGCAGTATTTT. It is translated as CASSVEGGALYTDTQYF.

This clone was picked up a small number of times. This chain uses TRBV30 with TRBJ1-1; perhaps TRBD1 as D (5 bases). The CDR3 is 12 residues long. The V and J ends lost 3 bases and 10 bases respectively, with 15 bases between them. Germline loops: CDR1 GTSNPN, CDR2 SVGIG (reference sequence). The CDR3 bases are TGTGCCTGGAGCGAGTATAGGGGAATAGCTTTCTTT. This translates into CAWSEYRGIAFF.

The chain recombines TRBV5-1 with TRBJ1-2; no clear D gene. This CDR3 region has 14 residues. The germline CDR1 and CDR2 sequences are SGHRS and YFSETQ. With 7 bases removed from V and 2 bases from J, the gap between germline ends came to 15 bases. The CDR3: CASGPRGRNYGYTF. CDR3 nucleotides: TGCGCCAGCGGCCCCAGAGGAAGGAACTATGGCTACACCTTC.

The CDR3 is CASSRGGTVAYEQYF. The CDR3 nucleotides read TGTGCCAGTAGTCGGGGGGGGACGGTTGCCTACGAGCAGTACTTC. J is TRBJ2-7 and V is TRBV19, with 8 bases lining up with TRBD2. CDR3 length: 15 amino acids. CDR1 and CDR2 from the germline V gene are LNHDA and SQIVND (reference sequence). J gave up 2 bases and V 5 bases, and 8 bases lay outside the gene matches.

This rearrangement joins TRBV5-1 to TRBJ2-5; no clear D gene. CDR3 length equals 12 residues. The V gene lost 0 bases and the J gene lost 5 bases, with 5 bases spanning the gap. Germline V gene sequence: CDR1 SGHRS, CDR2 YFSETQ. The CDR3 DNA is TGCGCCAGCAGCTTGGTTGGCGAGACCCAGTACTTC. This gives the protein CASSLVGETQYF.